This entry is about one TCR beta chain. The data were taken from a study of blood T cell repertoires in COVID-19. The overall study: Acute and convalescent COVID-19 samples came from the United States, Italy and Spain.

Some clones are missing from TCRdb's copy, which holds only in-frame ones; the method was immunoSEQ multiplex PCR. Counted here are roughly 500,000 clones, roughly nine tenths occurring once; the ten biggest clones make up approximately 8.3%. From germline, CDR1 is SNHLY and CDR2 FYNNEI. CDR3 size: 14 residues. V was clipped by 7 bases and J by 5 bases, with 15 bases between them. The participants were between 18 and 89 years old and came from under 25 US areas. Each participant's cohort was designated according to participant-reported clinical history. The TCR was taken from a woman in her sixties who had recovered from COVID-19. The sequenced material came from PBMCs or T cells enriched from blood (not recorded which). The rearrangement joins TRBV2 to TRBJ1-5; the D gene is possibly TRBD1 (5 bases). The CDR3 DNA follows: TGTGCCAGCACTCCCGGCAGGGTTGATCAGCCCCAGCATTTT. It yields the protein CASTPGRVDQPQHF.